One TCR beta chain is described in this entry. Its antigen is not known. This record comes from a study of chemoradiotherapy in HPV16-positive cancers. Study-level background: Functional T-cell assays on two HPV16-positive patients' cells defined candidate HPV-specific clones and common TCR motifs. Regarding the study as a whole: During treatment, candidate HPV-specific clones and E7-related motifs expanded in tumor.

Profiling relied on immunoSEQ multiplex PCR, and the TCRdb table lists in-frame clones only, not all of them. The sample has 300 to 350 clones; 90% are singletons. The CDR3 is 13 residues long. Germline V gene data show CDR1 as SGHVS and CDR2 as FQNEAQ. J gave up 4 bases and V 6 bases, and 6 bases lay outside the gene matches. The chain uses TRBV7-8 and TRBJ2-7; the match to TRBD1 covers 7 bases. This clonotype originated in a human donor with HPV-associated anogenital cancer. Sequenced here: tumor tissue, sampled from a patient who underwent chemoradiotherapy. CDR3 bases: TGTGCCAGCAGGACAGGGAACTCGTACGAGCAGTACGTC. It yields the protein CASRTGNSYEQYV.